This TCR beta chain was documented in a study of shared clonotypes between healthy human individuals. About the study: A couple of women and three men aged 18 to 49 made up the donors. Each donor contributed plates that comprised three CD4 naive, three CD4 memory, two CD8 naive and one CD8 memory.

Of note for this clone: The antigen remains unidentified.

Overall study results and limits: Lower generation probabilities were found for non-shared clonotypes than for those shared by all four donors. Only a few donors were included, so the genetic and exposure-history diversity represented was limited.

The data were produced by immunoSEQ multiplex PCR, yet TCRdb's version contains in-frame clones alone and is incomplete. The data contain a few million clones, approximately 95% of them seen just once; the ten biggest clones take up about 0.37%. The sequencing sample was made of naive CD4+ T cells from PBMCs. Subset meaning: CD45RA+ positively selected. This TCR came from a man between 18 and 35 years old in good health. Some clones in this sample may be carry-over from other donors' samples.

Here the CDR3 DNA reads TGTGCCAGCAGTGAAGCGAGCCAGCGGGACTTCTTTGAGCAGTACTTC. Translated, it gives CASSEASQRDFFEQYF. This chain links TRBV2 with TRBJ2-7, with 7 bases fitting TRBD2. This CDR3 contains 16 residues. Germline V CDR1 and CDR2: SNHLY, FYNNEI. V was pared by 0 bases and J by 7 bases, with 12 bases of the junction left unmatched.